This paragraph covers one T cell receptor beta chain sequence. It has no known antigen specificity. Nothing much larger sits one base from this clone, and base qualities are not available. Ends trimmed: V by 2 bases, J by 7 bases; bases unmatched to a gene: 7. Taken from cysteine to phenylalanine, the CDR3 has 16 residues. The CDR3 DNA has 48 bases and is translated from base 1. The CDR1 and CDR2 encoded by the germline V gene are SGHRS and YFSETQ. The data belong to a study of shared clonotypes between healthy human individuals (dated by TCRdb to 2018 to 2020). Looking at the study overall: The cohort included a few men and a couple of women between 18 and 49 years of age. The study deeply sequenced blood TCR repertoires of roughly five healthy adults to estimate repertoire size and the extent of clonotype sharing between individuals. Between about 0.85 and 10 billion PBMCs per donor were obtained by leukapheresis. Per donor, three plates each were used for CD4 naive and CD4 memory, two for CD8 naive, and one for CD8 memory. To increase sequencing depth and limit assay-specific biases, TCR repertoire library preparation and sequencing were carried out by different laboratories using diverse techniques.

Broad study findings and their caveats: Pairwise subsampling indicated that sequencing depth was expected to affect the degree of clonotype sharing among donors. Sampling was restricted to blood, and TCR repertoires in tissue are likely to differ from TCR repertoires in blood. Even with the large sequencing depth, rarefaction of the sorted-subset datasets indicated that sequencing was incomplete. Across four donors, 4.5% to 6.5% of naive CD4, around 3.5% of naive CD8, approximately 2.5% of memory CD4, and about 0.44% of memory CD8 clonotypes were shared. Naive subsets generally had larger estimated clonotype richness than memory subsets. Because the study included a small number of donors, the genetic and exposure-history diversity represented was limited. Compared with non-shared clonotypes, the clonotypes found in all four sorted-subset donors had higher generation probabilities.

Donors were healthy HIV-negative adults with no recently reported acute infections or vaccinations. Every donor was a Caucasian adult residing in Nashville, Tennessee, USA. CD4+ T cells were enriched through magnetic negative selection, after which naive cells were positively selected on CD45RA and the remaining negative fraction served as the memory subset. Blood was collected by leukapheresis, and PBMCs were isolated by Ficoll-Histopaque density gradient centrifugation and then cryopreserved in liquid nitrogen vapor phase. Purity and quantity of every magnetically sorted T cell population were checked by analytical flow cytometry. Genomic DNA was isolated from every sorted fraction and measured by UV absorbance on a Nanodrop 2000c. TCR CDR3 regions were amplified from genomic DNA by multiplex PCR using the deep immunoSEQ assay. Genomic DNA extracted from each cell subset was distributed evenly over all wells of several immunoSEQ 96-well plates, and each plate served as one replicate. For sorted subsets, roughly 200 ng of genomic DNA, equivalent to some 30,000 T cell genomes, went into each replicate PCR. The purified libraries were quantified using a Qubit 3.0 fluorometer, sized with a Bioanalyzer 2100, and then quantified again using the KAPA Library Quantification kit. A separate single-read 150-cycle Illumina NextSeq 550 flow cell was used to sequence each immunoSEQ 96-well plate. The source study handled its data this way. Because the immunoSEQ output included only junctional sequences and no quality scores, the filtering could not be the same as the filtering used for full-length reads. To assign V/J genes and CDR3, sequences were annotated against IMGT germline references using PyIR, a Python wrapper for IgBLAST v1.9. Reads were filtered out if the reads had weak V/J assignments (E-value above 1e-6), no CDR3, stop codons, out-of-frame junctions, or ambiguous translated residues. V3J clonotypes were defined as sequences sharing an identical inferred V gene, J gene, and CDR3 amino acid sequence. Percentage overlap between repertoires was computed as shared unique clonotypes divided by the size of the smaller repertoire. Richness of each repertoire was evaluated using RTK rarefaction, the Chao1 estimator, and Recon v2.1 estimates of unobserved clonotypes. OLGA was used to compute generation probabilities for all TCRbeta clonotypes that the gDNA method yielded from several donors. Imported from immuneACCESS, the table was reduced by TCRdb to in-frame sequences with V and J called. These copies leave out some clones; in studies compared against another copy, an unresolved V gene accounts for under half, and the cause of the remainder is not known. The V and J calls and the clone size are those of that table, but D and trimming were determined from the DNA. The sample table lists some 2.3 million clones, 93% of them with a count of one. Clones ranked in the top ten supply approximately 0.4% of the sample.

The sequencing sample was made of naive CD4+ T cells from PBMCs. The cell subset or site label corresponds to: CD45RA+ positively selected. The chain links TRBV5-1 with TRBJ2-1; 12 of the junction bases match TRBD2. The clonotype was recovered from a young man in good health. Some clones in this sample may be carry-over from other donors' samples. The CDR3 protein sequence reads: CASSLTTSGSRNEQFF. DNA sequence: TGCGCCAGCAGCTTAACGACTAGCGGGAGCCGTAATGAGCAGTTCTTC. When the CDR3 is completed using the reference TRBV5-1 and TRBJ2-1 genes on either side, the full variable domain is KAGVTQTPRYLIKTRGQQVTLSCSPISGHRSVSWYQQTPGQGLQFLFEYFSETQRNKGNFPGRFSGRQFSNSRSEMNVSTLELGDSALYLCASSLTTSGSRNEQFFGPGTRLTVL.